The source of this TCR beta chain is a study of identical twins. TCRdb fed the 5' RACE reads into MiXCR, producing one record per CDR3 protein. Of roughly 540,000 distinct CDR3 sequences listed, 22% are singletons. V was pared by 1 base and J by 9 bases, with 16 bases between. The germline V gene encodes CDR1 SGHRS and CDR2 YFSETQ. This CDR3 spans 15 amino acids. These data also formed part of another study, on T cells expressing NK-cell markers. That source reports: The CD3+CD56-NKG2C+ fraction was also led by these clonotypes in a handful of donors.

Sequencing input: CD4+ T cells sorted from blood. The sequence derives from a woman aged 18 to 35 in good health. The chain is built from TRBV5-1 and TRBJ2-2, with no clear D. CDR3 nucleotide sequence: TGCGCCAGCAGCTTGTCCGACGGAACCAACCGGGAGCTGTTTTTT. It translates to CASSLSDGTNRELFF.